A single sample gave rise to the 15 T cell receptor beta chains below, sequenced in a study of blood T cell repertoires in COVID-19. Produced via immunoSEQ multiplex PCR; TCRdb's table is partial and in-frame only. The sample carries hundreds of thousands of clones, 88% recorded once. Sequencing was done on a sample of PBMCs or T cells enriched from blood (not recorded which). The receptors stem from a woman aged 50 to 60 with acute COVID-19.

The gene calls are TRBV4-1 and TRBJ2-3; 8 nucleotides agree with TRBD1. The germline gives CDR1 MGHRA, CDR2 YSYEKL. There are 15 residues in the CDR3. V gave up 4 bases and J gave up 1 base; unmatched junction bases: 4. The CDR3 DNA sequence: TGCGCCAGCAGCCGATCGGGACAGGGCACAGATACGCAGTATTTT. Amino acids: CASSRSGQGTDTQYF.

V is TRBV6-4 and J is TRBJ1-1; 9 bases are shared with TRBD1. The V segment lost 0 bases and the J segment 5 bases; nucleotides outside the gene matches: 4. CDR3 length: 15 residues. From germline, CDR1 is MRHNA and CDR2 SNTAGT. The CDR3 nucleotides are TGTGCCAGCAGTGACTCAGGGACAGGGAGAACTGAAGCTTTCTTT. Translation gives CASSDSGTGRTEAFF.

The V and J genes are TRBV25-1 and TRBJ2-1; possible D gene TRBD2, 6 bases. Germline V lookup: CDR1 MGHDK, CDR2 SYGVNS. The V end was cut by 3 bases, the J end by 4 bases, with 16 bases between. The CDR3 runs to 16 residues. The CDR3 reads CASSDKLAGSYNEQFF. DNA for the CDR3: TGTGCCAGCAGTGATAAACTAGCAGGAAGTTACAATGAGCAGTTCTTC. The whole variable domain, remainder taken from reference TRBV25-1 and TRBJ2-1, is EADIYQTPRYLVIGTGKKITLECSQTMGHDKMYWYQQDPGMELHLIHYSYGVNSTEKGDLSSESTVSRIRTEHFPLTLESARPSHTSQYLCASSDKLAGSYNEQFFGPGTRLTVL.

This clone came up a few times. V usage is TRBV30 and J usage is TRBJ1-3; a weak D match, TRBD1 (5 bases). Trimming pared 1 base from V and 4 bases from J, leaving 11 bases between. The CDR3 contains 14 residues. Germline lookup yields CDR1 GTSNPN and CDR2 SVGIG (reference sequence). This chain's CDR3 is CAWSETGVGNTIYF. DNA of the CDR3: TGTGCCTGGAGTGAGACGGGGGTGGGAAACACCATATATTTT.

The gene calls are TRBV30 and TRBJ1-5, with D uncertain. CDR3 length equals 13 residues. Trimming took off 3 bases at V and 1 base at J, with 7 bases between the two ends. CDR1 is GTSNPN, CDR2 SVGIG, per germline (reference sequence). This chain's CDR3 is CAWSTGSNQPQHF. CDR3 bases: TGTGCCTGGAGCACGGGAAGCAATCAGCCCCAGCATTTT.

The chain has TRBV7-9 and TRBJ2-1, with 8 bases identical to TRBD2. Trimming at V came to 6 bases and at J to 2 bases, leaving 9 bases not matched to a gene. CDR1 is SEHNR and CDR2 is FQNEAQ in the germline V gene (reference sequence). The CDR3 covers 16 residues. The CDR3 protein is CASRTLAGGPYNEQFF. The CDR3 DNA reads TGTGCCAGCAGAACGCTAGCGGGCGGGCCCTACAATGAGCAGTTCTTC.

The rearrangement uses TRBV20-1 and TRBJ2-3, with D maybe TRBD2 (6 bases). The V end lost 3 bases, the J end lost 1 base, and 14 bases lay between the germline ends. Germline CDR1 reads DFQATT; CDR2 reads SNEGSKA (reference sequence). CDR3 length: 15 amino acids. For the CDR3, the DNA is TGCAGTGCTAGTGCTTTTAGCGGACGCACAGATACGCAGTATTTT. Translating gives CSASAFSGRTDTQYF.

This sequence joins TRBV2 and TRBJ1-2; D is unresolved. This CDR3 has 11 amino acids. V was trimmed by 2 bases and J by 10 bases, leaving 8 bases between them. The V gene's germline CDR1 is SNHLY and CDR2 FYNNEI. CDR3 protein: CASSELGHYTF. The CDR3 nucleotides are TGTGCCAGCAGTGAACTGGGCCACTACACCTTC.

This clone occurred once. J is TRBJ2-1 and V is TRBV6-5; D is possibly TRBD1 (5 bases). V lost 6 bases and J lost 4, with 16 bases in between. The germline gives CDR1 MNHEY, CDR2 SVGAGI. The CDR3 totals 15 residues. The CDR3 spells CASSQLLGPYNEQFF. The DNA of the CDR3 is TGTGCCAGCAGCCAACTATTGGGGCCTTACAATGAGCAGTTCTTC.

The chain recombines TRBV7-6 with TRBJ2-7, with 11 bases identical to TRBD1. J lost 3 bases, V lost 5 bases, and 6 bases had no gene match. The germline V gene has CDR1 SGHVS and CDR2 FNYEAQ. The CDR3 is made up of 15 amino acids. The CDR3 loop reads CASSRRTGGNYEQYF. CDR3 bases: TGTGCCAGCAGCAGAAGGACAGGGGGCAACTACGAGCAGTACTTC.

This clone turned up a few times. The chain employs TRBV11-2 and TRBJ2-2; 7 nucleotides line up with TRBD2. CDR1 and CDR2 (germline): SGHAT, FQNNGV. Losses at the gene ends were 5 bases for V and 6 bases for J; bases not matched to a gene: 15. This CDR3 region has 17 residues. CDR3: CASSRGRGGSIAGELFF. In DNA form, the CDR3 reads TGTGCCAGCAGCCGCGGCCGTGGCGGGAGTATAGCCGGGGAGCTGTTTTTT.

The J gene is TRBJ2-7, the V gene TRBV7-8; 7 nucleotides line up with TRBD1. The ends lost 6 bases at V and 2 bases at J; junction bases unmatched: 7. From germline, CDR1 is SGHVS and CDR2 FQNEAQ. CDR3 length: 14 amino acids. Written as DNA, the CDR3 is TGTGCCAGCAGACCCCGGACAGGCCCCTACGAGCAGTACTTC. It yields the protein CASRPRTGPYEQYF.

This clone has just one count. The rearrangement links TRBV5-1 to TRBJ2-1, with TRBD1 matching 8 bases. V lost 0 bases, J lost 5 bases, and 7 bases stayed unmatched. The CDR3 has 16 residues. Germline CDR1 SGHRS, CDR2 YFSETQ. The chain's CDR3 is CASSLEVGTGHNEQFF. CDR3 nucleotide sequence: TGCGCCAGCAGCTTGGAGGTCGGGACAGGACACAATGAGCAGTTCTTC.

The rearrangement uses TRBV3-1 (or the pseudogene TRBV3-2) and TRBJ2-1; the D gene is possibly TRBD2 (6 bases). Trimming shortened V by 5 bases and J by 2 bases, and 16 bases separated the two germline ends. This CDR3 is 16 amino acids long. Germline CDR1 LGHDT, CDR2 YNNKEL (reference sequence). The CDR3 bases are TGTGCCAGCAGCGTCTGGCGGGGAACTGCCTACAATGAGCAGTTCTTC. This translates into CASSVWRGTAYNEQFF.

The chain combines TRBV4-1 with TRBJ1-1, with D hard to call. Trimming pared 3 bases from V and 2 bases from J, leaving 10 bases between. The CDR3 sequence is 14 residues long. Germline loops: CDR1 MGHRA, CDR2 YSYEKL. In nucleotides, the CDR3 is TGCGCCAGCAGCCAGGTGACAACTAACACTGAAGCTTTCTTT. This codes for CASSQVTTNTEAFF.